Given below is one T cell receptor beta chain in context. What it binds is unknown. The study ran its PCR with 60 Vbeta and 13 Jbeta primers. Clones were sequenced by immunoSEQ multiplex PCR, and TCRdb holds only the in-frame ones, with some missing. This sample yields about 220,000 clones, of which almost 80% are seen a single time; approximately 1.8% belongs to the top ten. The source of the sample is a study of cytomegalovirus exposure and HLA in healthy donors. This CDR3 has 11 amino acids. V was pared by 5 bases and J by 5 bases, with 9 bases between. Germline V lookup: CDR1 GTSNPN, CDR2 SVGIG (reference sequence). Points from the study as a whole: A later analysis reported that several of the most significant clusters appeared to be linked to common viral pathogens, among them Epstein-Barr virus. Specificity of three CMV-associated chains for CMV antigens was verified in vitro.

The clonotype comes from a male donor in good health and CMV-seronegative. The specimen sequenced was PBMCs. V gene TRBV30 combines with J gene TRBJ1-1; weak D call: TRBD1 (5 bases). The CDR3 coding sequence is TGTGCCTGGGACGGGGGGACTGAAGCTTTCTTT. Protein: CAWDGGTEAFF.